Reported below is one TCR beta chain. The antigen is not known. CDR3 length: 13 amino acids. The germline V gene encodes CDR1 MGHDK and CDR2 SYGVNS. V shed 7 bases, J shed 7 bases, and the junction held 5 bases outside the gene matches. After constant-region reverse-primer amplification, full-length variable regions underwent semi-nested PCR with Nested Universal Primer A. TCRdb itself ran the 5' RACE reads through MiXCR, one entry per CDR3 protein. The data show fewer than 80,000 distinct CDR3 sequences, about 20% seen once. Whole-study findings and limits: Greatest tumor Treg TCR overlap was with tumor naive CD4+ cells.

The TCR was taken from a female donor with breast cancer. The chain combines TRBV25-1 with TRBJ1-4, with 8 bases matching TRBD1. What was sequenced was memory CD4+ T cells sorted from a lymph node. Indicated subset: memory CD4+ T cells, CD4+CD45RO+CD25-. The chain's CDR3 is CASNRGSLEKLFF. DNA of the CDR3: TGTGCCAGCAACAGGGGGTCTCTTGAAAAACTGTTTTTT.